These 4 T cell receptor beta chains were sequenced from one sample in a study of shared clonotypes between healthy human individuals. Libraries were prepared by immunoSEQ multiplex PCR; TCRdb keeps only in-frame clonotypes and omits some of them. Here the sample spans roughly 500,000 clones, approximately 82% being singletons. Sequencing was carried out using PBMCs. Every receptor here comes from a woman aged 35 to 49 in good health. Some clones in this sample may be carry-over from other donors' samples.

Worth noting for this clone: This may be a read error, as it is one base from a much larger clone. This chain uses TRBV6-1 with TRBJ2-7; the D call may be TRBD1 or TRBD2 (5 bases each). The V end lost 8 bases, the J end lost 0 bases, and 17 bases lay between the germline ends. There are 15 residues in the CDR3. From germline, CDR1 is MNHNS and CDR2 SASEGT. CDR3 nucleotides: TGTGCCAGCGGGACGACAGTTGCCAGCTCCTACGAGCAGTACTTC. Protein product: CASGTTVASSYEQYF.

The V call is TRBV19, the J call TRBJ1-5, with 10 bases aligning to TRBD1. J gave up 6 bases and V 7 bases, and 9 bases lay outside the gene matches. The CDR3 covers 15 residues. The germline V gene encodes CDR1 LNHDA and CDR2 SQIVND (reference sequence). CDR3: CASKTGQGVVQPQHF. The CDR3 nucleotides read TGTGCCAGTAAAACCGGACAGGGGGTTGTTCAGCCCCAGCATTTT.

The gene calls are TRBV5-1 and TRBJ2-1; 7 nucleotides agree with TRBD2. CDR1 and CDR2 from the germline V gene are SGHRS and YFSETQ. V was pared by 0 bases and J by 2 bases, with 5 bases of the junction left unmatched. The CDR3 sequence is 16 residues long. CDR3 sequence reads: CASSLGLADTYNEQFF. DNA of the CDR3: TGCGCCAGCAGCTTGGGGCTAGCGGATACCTACAATGAGCAGTTCTTC.

The V gene is TRBV7-3, the J gene TRBJ2-1, with 9 positions matching TRBD2. In germline, CDR1 is SGHTA, CDR2 FQGTGA. V gave up 8 bases and J gave up 10 bases; unmatched junction bases: 9. CDR3 length equals 13 residues. The CDR3 DNA is TGTGCCAGCTCTATAGCGGGAGCATACGAGCAGTTCTTC. This codes for CASSIAGAYEQFF.